This T cell receptor beta chain comes out of a study of blood T cell repertoires in COVID-19. For the study at large: The study drew acute and convalescent COVID-19 samples from the United States, Italy and Spain. Sources were T cells, B-cell-depleted T cells, or PBMCs; the material itself was cDNA or gDNA.

CDR3 length: 15 residues. The ends lost 5 bases at V and 6 bases at J; junction bases unmatched: 10. From germline, CDR1 is MGHRA and CDR2 YSYEKL. Study processing details: Nucleated cell number was recorded as an estimate derived from reference gene primer amplification. Method: immunoSEQ multiplex PCR; TCRdb's copy keeps in-frame clones and lacks some. From that table come the V and J calls and clone size; the DNA was used to work out D and trimming. The table records approximately 150,000 clones, 80% to 90% of them present only once. The specimen was peripheral blood. The J gene is TRBJ1-5, the V gene TRBV4-1, with 7 bases lining up with TRBD1. This receptor was taken from a man aged 50-59 years with active or convalescent COVID-19. CDR3 sequence reads: CASSWSTGEAQPQHF. CDR3 DNA sequence: TGCGCCAGCAGCTGGAGCACAGGGGAGGCTCAGCCCCAGCATTTT.